The 10 T cell receptor beta chains given below trace back to one sample, sequenced in a study of cytomegalovirus exposure and HLA in healthy donors. A multiplex PCR was run with 60 Vbeta primers and 13 Jbeta primers. Profiled with immunoSEQ multiplex PCR; TCRdb holds only in-frame clones, not every one. This table holds 85,000 to 100,000 clones, over 75% found once. Sequencing was performed on PBMCs. The receptors originated from a girl aged 2-10 years in good health and CMV-seropositive.

J is TRBJ1-1 and V is TRBV6-6, with D possibly matching TRBD1 (5 bases). CDR3 size: 13 residues. Trimming cost V 0 bases and J 5 bases, with 7 bases left between them. The germline V gene has CDR1 MNHNY and CDR2 SVGAGI (reference sequence). The CDR3 DNA reads as TGTGCCAGCAGTTACTCGGGGGGAACTGAAGCTTTCTTT. Translated: CASSYSGGTEAFF.

The chain uses TRBV9 and TRBJ2-1; 8 bases line up with TRBD2. The CDR3 has 16 amino acids. Trimming cost V 0 bases and J 5 bases; bases outside gene matches: 7. Germline CDR1 reads SGDLS; CDR2 reads YYNGEE. This CDR3 reads CASSVVPGTSNNEQFF. CDR3 sequence (DNA): TGTGCCAGCAGCGTAGTGCCCGGGACTAGTAACAATGAGCAGTTCTTC.

A few counts support this clone. This chain connects TRBV28 to TRBJ1-3, with D uncertain. The V gene lost 2 bases and the J gene lost 3 bases, with 11 bases spanning the gap. The germline gives CDR1 MDHEN, CDR2 SYDVKM. This CDR3 is 15 amino acids long. DNA for the CDR3: TGTGCCAGCAGTTTACGAGGGAGAAGTGGAAACACCATATATTTT. It codes for CASSLRGRSGNTIYF.

About this clone itself: Additional DNA sequences in this sample encode the identical CDR3. The DNA for the CDR3 is TGTGCCAGCAGTTTGCGTGAAAAACTGTTTTTT. This codes for CASSLREKLFF. The chain recombines TRBV28 with TRBJ1-4; D remains unclear. V was clipped by 3 bases and J by 7 bases, with 3 bases between them. The CDR3 is made up of 11 amino acids. The germline gives CDR1 MDHEN, CDR2 SYDVKM. Full variable domain (missing parts from reference TRBV28 and TRBJ1-4): DVKVTQSSRYLVKRTGEKVFLECVQDMDHENMFWYRQDPGLGLRLIYFSYDVKMKEKGDIPEGYSVSREKKERFSLILESASTNQTSMYLCASSLREKLFFGSGTQLSVL.

This chain joins TRBV15 and TRBJ2-1, with D maybe TRBD1 (8 bases). The V gene's germline CDR1 is LNHNV and CDR2 YYDKDF (reference sequence). The V end was cut by 1 base, the J end by 8 bases, with 21 bases between. This CDR3 contains 17 residues. The CDR3 loop is CATSRVGAGTGLDEQFF. Written as DNA, the CDR3 is TGTGCCACCAGCAGAGTCGGAGCGGGGACAGGCCTGGATGAGCAGTTCTTC.

The gene calls are TRBV19 and TRBJ2-1; 7 bases match TRBD2. The CDR3 runs to 13 residues. Germline assignment: CDR1 LNHDA and CDR2 SQIVND (reference sequence). The V gene end was trimmed by 4 bases and the J gene end by 9 bases; junction bases not matched to a gene: 6. The CDR3 DNA sequence: TGTGCCAGTAGTACCGGGACTACTGGTGAGCAGTTCTTC. Its protein product is CASSTGTTGEQFF.

Only a few counts were recorded for this clone. The chain employs TRBV5-4 and TRBJ1-2; D is unclear. CDR3 length: 14 residues. Germline lookup yields CDR1 SGHNT and CDR2 YYREEE (reference sequence). Trimming removed 0 bases at V and 4 bases at J, with 10 bases between. The chain's CDR3 is CASSLGVQIYGYTF. The CDR3 nucleotides read TGTGCCAGCAGCTTGGGTGTACAGATCTATGGCTACACCTTC.

The chain combines TRBV6-6 with TRBJ1-1, with D possibly matching TRBD1 (5 bases). This CDR3 region has 14 residues. V was pared by 2 bases and J by 2 bases, with 9 bases between. Per the germline V gene, CDR1 is MNHNY and CDR2 is SVGAGI (reference sequence). The CDR3 nucleotides are TGTGCCAGCAGTTACGGGGGGGAAAACACTGAAGCTTTCTTT. As protein: CASSYGGENTEAFF.

This chain joins TRBV27 and TRBJ2-2, with 13 nucleotides matching TRBD2. In germline, CDR1 is MNHEY, CDR2 SMNVEV (reference sequence). The CDR3 consists of 18 residues. With 8 bases clipped from V and 0 bases from J, the junction kept 9 bases outside the gene matches. The CDR3 spells CASAGGLAGTANTGELFF. Written as DNA, the CDR3 is TGTGCCAGCGCCGGGGGACTAGCGGGAACCGCGAACACCGGGGAGCTGTTTTTT.

This sequence joins TRBV7-2 and TRBJ1-1; possible D gene TRBD1, 5 bases. This CDR3 contains 13 residues. Germline lookup yields CDR1 SGHTA and CDR2 FQGNSA. V shed 5 bases and J shed 0 bases, with 7 bases lying between them. CDR3 amino acids: CASSRGMNTEAFF. The DNA of the CDR3 is TGTGCCAGCAGCCGGGGGATGAACACTGAAGCTTTCTTT.